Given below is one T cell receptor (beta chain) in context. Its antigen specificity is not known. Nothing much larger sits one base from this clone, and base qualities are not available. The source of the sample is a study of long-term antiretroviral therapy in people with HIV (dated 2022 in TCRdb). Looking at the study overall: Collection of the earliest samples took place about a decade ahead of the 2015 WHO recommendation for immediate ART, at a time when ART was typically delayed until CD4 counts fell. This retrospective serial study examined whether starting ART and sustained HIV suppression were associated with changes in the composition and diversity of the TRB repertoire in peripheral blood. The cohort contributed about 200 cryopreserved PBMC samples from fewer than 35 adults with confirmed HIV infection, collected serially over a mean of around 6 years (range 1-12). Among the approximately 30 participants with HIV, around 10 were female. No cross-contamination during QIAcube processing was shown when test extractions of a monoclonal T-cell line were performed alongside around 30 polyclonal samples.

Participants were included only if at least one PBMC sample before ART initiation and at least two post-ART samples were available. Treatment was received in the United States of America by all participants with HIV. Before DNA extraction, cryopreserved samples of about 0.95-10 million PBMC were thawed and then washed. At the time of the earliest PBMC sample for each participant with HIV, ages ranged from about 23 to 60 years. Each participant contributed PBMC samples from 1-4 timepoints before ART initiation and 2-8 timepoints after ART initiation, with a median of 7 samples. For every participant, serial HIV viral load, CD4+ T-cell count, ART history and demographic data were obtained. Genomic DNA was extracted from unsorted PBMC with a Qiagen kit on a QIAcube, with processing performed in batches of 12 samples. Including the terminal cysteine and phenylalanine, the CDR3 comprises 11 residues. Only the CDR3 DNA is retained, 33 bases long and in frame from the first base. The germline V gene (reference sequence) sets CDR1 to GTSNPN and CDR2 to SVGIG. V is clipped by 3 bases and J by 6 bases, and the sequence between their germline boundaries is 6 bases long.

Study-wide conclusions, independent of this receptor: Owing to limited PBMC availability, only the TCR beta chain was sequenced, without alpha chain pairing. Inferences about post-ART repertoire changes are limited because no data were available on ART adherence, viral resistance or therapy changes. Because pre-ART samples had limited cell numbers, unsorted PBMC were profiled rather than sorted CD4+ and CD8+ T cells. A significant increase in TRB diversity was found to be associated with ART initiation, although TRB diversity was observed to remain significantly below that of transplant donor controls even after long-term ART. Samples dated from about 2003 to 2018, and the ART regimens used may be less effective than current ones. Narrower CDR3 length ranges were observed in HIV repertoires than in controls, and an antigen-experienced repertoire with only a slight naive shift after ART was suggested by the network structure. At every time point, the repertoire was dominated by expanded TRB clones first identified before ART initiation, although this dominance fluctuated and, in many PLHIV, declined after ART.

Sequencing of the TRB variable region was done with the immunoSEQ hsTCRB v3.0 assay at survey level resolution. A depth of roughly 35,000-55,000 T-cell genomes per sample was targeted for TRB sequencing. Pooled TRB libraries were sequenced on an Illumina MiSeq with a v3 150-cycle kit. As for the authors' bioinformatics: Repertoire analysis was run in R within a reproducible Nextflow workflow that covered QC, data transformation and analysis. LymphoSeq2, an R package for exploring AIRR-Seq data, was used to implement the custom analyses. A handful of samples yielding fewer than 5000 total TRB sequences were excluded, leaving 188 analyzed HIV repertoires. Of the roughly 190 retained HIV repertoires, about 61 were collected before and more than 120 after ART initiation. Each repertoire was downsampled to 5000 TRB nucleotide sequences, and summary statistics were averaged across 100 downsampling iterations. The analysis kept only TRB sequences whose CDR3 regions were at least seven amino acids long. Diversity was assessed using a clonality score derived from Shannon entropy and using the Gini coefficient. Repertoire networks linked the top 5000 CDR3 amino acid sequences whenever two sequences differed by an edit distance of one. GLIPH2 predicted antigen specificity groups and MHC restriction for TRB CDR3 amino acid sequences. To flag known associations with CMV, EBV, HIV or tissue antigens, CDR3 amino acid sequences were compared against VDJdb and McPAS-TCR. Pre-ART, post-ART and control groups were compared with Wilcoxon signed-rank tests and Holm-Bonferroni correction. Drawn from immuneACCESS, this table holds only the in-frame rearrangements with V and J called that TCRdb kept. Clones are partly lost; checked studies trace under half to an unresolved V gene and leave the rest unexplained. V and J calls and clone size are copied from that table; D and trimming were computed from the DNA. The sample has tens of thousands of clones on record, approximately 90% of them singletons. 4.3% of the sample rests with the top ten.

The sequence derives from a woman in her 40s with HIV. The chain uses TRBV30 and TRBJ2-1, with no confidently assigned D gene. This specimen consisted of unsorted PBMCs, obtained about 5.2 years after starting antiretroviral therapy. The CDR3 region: CAWSEPNEQFF. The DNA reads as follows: TGTGCCTGGAGCGAGCCCAATGAGCAGTTCTTC.